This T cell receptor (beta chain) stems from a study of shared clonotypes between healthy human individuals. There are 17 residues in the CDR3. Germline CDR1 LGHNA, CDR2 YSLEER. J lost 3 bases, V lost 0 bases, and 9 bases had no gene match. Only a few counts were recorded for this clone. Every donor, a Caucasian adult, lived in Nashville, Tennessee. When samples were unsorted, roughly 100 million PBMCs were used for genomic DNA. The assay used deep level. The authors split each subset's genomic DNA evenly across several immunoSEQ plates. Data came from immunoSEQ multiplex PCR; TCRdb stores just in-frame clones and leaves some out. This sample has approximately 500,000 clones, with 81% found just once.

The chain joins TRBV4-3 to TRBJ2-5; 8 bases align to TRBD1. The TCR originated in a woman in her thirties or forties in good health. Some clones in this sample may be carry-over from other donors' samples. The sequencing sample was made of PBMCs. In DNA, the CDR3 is TGCGCCAGCAGCCAAGAGTTCTGGTCGGACAGGGAAGAGACCCAGTACTTC. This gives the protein CASSQEFWSDREETQYF.